Here is one TCR beta chain with its context. What it binds is unknown. V lost 7 bases to trimming and J lost 8 bases; unmatched junction nucleotides: 9. Germline V gives CDR1 LNHDA, CDR2 SQIVND (reference sequence). The CDR3 has 15 residues. The record originates from a study of identifying expanded T cells in peripheral blood. General observations from the study: Roughly two-week clone count variance significantly increased as total template count grew. Over about two and four weeks, about 16.4 and 19 clones changed, versus 1.2 between replicates.

Healthy donors had no documented immune events, such as infections, while sampled. The repertoire was sequenced with immunoSEQ multiplex PCR; TCRdb's copy has only in-frame clones and lacks some. In the table there are under 85,000 clones, around 84% of which are singletons. The sequence derives from a person between 18 and 75 years old in good health. The chain is built from TRBV19 and TRBJ2-1; 12 bases agree with TRBD1. Sequenced: blood. CDR3 loop: CASTKGQGAPDEQFF. The CDR3 bases are TGTGCCAGTACCAAGGGACAGGGGGCGCCCGATGAGCAGTTCTTC.